A selection of T cell receptor beta chains follows, all from one sample in a study of a mutant IDH1 vaccine in newly diagnosed glioma. Profiling relied on immunoSEQ multiplex PCR, and the TCRdb table lists in-frame clones only, not all of them. The data contain about 70,000 clones, around 82% of them seen just once; the ten biggest clones take up approximately 4.5%. The sample here was peripheral blood mononuclear cells (PBMCs), taken from a glioma patient treated with radiotherapy, temozolomide or both. Source of these receptors: a woman between 18 and 29 years old with glioma. Some clones in this sample may be carry-over from other donors' samples. CDR3s leave out the opening cysteine and the closing phenylalanine or tryptophan. The order of the fields is clone size, V gene, J gene, CDR3 protein. Clone size appears in some rows only: once, few, many, or a class for an expanded clone.

size: few; V: TRBV27; J: TRBJ1-1; CDR3: ASSFLRQATLNTEAF
size: few; V: TRBV19; J: TRBJ1-5; CDR3: ASSILGQGSNQPQH
size: once; V: TRBV5-4; J: TRBJ1-2; CDR3: ASSLGRGQFGYT
size: NA; V: TRBV25-1; J: TRBJ2-2; CDR3: ASTGTSGGRRTGELF
size: NA; V: TRBV7-9; J: TRBJ2-7; CDR3: ASSPMGDSMGEQY
size: many; V: TRBV7-6; J: TRBJ2-1; CDR3: ASSWGGGANEQF
size: NA; V: TRBV29-1; J: TRBJ1-1; CDR3: SVARQGPLNTEAF
size: NA; V: TRBV5-1; J: TRBJ1-1; CDR3: ASSPSGGSAEAF
size: NA; V: TRBV15; J: TRBJ1-3; CDR3: ATSARFGDTIY
size: NA; V: TRBV9; J: TRBJ2-7; CDR3: ASSVGESGLAGSHSYEQY
size: NA; V: TRBV9; J: TRBJ1-2; CDR3: ASSGAGRPHGYT
size: NA; V: TRBV4-1; J: TRBJ2-1; CDR3: ASSQDEIAGMYEQF
size: NA; V: TRBV7-8; J: TRBJ2-7; CDR3: ASSLAGGPLEQY
size: NA; V: TRBV19; J: TRBJ1-5; CDR3: ASSPDRVRNQPQH
size: NA; V: TRBV4-1; J: TRBJ1-2; CDR3: ASSRRQDGNGYT
size: once; V: TRBV6-6; J: TRBJ2-7; CDR3: ASKGSGESNEQY
size: NA; V: TRBV4-1; J: TRBJ1-5; CDR3: ASSQAGTRNQPQH
size: NA; V: TRBV6-5; J: TRBJ2-7; CDR3: ASSDTAYEQY
size: NA; V: TRBV30; J: TRBJ1-4; CDR3: AWKWGRGREKLF
size: NA; V: TRBV6-5; J: TRBJ2-7; CDR3: ASSYSPDGSSYEQY
size: once; V: TRBV30; J: TRBJ1-2; CDR3: AWSVGGGYT
size: NA; V: TRBV7-6; J: TRBJ2-7; CDR3: ASSLGGTGGSYEQY
size: NA; V: TRBV12-5; J: TRBJ1-1; CDR3: ASGLQNTEAF
size: NA; V: TRBV2; J: TRBJ1-1; CDR3: ASSEGGQLTEAF
size: few; V: TRBV30; J: TRBJ2-5; CDR3: ARQGTRGTQY
size: NA; V: TRBV2; J: TRBJ2-7; CDR3: ASNGGEDYEQY
size: NA; V: TRBV5-4; J: TRBJ1-2; CDR3: ASSPAGVEYGYT
size: NA; V: TRBV13; J: TRBJ2-4; CDR3: ASSFPLSIQY
size: NA; V: TRBV30; J: TRBJ1-2; CDR3: AWYPSGAYGYT
size: NA; V: TRBV29-1; J: TRBJ1-6; CDR3: SVAGGASPLH
size: once; V: TRBV4-2; J: TRBJ2-3; CDR3: ASSQDTGQGFGADTQY
size: NA; V: TRBV6-5; J: TRBJ2-5; CDR3: ASSYGGGGETQY
size: NA; V: TRBV7-2; J: TRBJ2-1; CDR3: ARTMLNEQF
size: NA; V: TRBV4-2; J: TRBJ2-2; CDR3: ASSPRGGLGGANTGELF